This T cell receptor (beta chain) was identified during a study of T-cell memory formation after mild COVID-19. Points from the study as a whole: Memory cells collected pre-infection included some clones that later responded, suggesting cross-reactive memory joined.

CDR3 size: 14 residues. Per germline, CDR1 MDHEN and CDR2 SYDVKM. V lost 3 bases and J lost 5, with 13 bases in between. The TCR alpha and TCR beta cDNA libraries, bearing sample barcodes and UMIs, were generated by 5'RACE using constant-segment primers. TCRdb analysed the 5' RACE reads with MiXCR anew, one entry per CDR3 protein. The data contain 250,000 to 300,000 distinct CDR3 sequences, 15% to 20% of them singletons. This clonotype was seen more than once but under ten times. Its antigen is currently unknown. The TCR originated in a young man who had mild COVID-19 (a few samples of this study predate the infection). Cell type and time point are not known. V gene TRBV28 combines with J gene TRBJ2-5; weak D call: TRBD2 (5 bases). Sequenced material: PBMCs or a T cell subset sorted from them (not recorded which). The CDR3 loop reads CASSFRGLWETQYF. The CDR3 DNA reads as TGTGCCAGCAGTTTCAGAGGACTTTGGGAGACCCAGTACTTC.